This T cell receptor (beta chain) emerged from a study of technical replicates of blood from several donors (dated by TCRdb to about 2017). CDR1 and CDR2 (SGHRS, YFSETQ) derive from the germline V gene. The CDR3 spans 14 residues, from the cysteine through the phenylalanine. Left in the record is the CDR3 DNA by itself, 42 bases read in frame from the first base. V is pruned by 3 bases and J by 8 bases, leaving 9 bases of the junction without a gene match. Regarding this clone: Its recognized antigen is unknown. No base qualities exist here, and no much larger clone lies one base off it.

The method behind the library was the immunoSEQ multiplex PCR assay. The clones in this table, taken by TCRdb from immuneACCESS, are in-frame only. Not every clone is retained; where verified, under half of the shortfall comes from an unresolved V gene, and the cause of the rest is unknown. The sample records 85,000 to 100,000 clones, 95% of which are singletons. Roughly 0.21% of the sample comes from the top ten. The sequencing input was T cells isolated from PBMCs. The chain is encoded by TRBV5-1 joined to TRBJ1-1; TRBD1 matches 8 bases in the middle. The source of this sequence is a human donor in good health. The sequenced DNA is TGCGCCAGCAGCTGGGGGACAGGATCGGGAGAAGCTTTCTTT. It codes for CASSWGTGSGEAFF.